The sequence of this T cell receptor beta chain was determined in a study of vaccination effects on CD4 cells after COVID-19. Data came from immunoSEQ multiplex PCR; TCRdb stores just in-frame clones and leaves some out. The repertoire holds just under 75,000 clones, with around 74% as singletons. CDR1 and CDR2 from the germline V gene are SGHTA and FQGNSA. Trimming pared 5 bases from V and 14 bases from J, leaving 20 bases between. The CDR3 extends over 13 amino acids. Antigen-specific CD4+ T cells expanded by the ViraFEST assay with viral peptide pools were then sequenced. Upon completion of about eleven days in culture, CD4+ T cells were isolated. According to the study, vaccine recipients showed no prior SARS-CoV-2 infection and negative nucleocapsid antibodies. The researchers cultured 1.9 million or so PBMC per well with 7.5 to 10 IU/ml IL-2 and roughly 9.4 ug/ml peptides. A half-volume exchange with IL-2 medium occurred on days 3 and 7.

With respect to this clone: Antigen: not known.

J is TRBJ2-3 and V is TRBV7-2; no definite D call. This sequence was found in a human donor who received a COVID-19 vaccine. This material consisted of CD4+ T cells from PBMCs cultured with HCoV-NL63 spike peptides, taken before COVID-19 vaccination. CDR3 sequence: CASSPLRGSLGYF. The CDR3 DNA follows: TGTGCCAGCAGCCCGCTGCGTGGTTCCCTGGGGTATTTT. Full variable domain (rest looked up from reference TRBV7-2 and TRBJ2-3): GAGVSQSPSNKVTEKGKDVELRCDPISGHTALYWYRQSLGQGLEFLIYFQGNSAPDKSGLPSDRFSAERTGGSVSTLTIQRTQQEDSAVYLCASSPLRGSLGYFGPGTRLTVL.